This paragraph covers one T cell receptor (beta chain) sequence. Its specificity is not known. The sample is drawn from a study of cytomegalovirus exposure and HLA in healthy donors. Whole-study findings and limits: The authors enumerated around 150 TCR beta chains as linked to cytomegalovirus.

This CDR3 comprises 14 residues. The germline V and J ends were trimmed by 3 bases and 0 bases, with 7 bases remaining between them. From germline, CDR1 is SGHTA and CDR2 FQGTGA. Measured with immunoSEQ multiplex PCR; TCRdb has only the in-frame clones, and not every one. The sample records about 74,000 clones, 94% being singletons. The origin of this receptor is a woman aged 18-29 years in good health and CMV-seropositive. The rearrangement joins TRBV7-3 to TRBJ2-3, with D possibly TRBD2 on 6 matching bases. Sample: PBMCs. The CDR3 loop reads CASSLGLSTDTQYF. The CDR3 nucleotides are TGTGCCAGCAGCTTGGGACTTAGCACAGATACGCAGTATTTT. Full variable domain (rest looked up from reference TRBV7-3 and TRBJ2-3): GAGVSQTPSNKVTEKGKYVELRCDPISGHTALYWYRQSLGQGPEFLIYFQGTGAADDSGLPNDRFFAVRPEGSVSTLKIQRTERGDSAVYLCASSLGLSTDTQYFGPGTRLTVL.